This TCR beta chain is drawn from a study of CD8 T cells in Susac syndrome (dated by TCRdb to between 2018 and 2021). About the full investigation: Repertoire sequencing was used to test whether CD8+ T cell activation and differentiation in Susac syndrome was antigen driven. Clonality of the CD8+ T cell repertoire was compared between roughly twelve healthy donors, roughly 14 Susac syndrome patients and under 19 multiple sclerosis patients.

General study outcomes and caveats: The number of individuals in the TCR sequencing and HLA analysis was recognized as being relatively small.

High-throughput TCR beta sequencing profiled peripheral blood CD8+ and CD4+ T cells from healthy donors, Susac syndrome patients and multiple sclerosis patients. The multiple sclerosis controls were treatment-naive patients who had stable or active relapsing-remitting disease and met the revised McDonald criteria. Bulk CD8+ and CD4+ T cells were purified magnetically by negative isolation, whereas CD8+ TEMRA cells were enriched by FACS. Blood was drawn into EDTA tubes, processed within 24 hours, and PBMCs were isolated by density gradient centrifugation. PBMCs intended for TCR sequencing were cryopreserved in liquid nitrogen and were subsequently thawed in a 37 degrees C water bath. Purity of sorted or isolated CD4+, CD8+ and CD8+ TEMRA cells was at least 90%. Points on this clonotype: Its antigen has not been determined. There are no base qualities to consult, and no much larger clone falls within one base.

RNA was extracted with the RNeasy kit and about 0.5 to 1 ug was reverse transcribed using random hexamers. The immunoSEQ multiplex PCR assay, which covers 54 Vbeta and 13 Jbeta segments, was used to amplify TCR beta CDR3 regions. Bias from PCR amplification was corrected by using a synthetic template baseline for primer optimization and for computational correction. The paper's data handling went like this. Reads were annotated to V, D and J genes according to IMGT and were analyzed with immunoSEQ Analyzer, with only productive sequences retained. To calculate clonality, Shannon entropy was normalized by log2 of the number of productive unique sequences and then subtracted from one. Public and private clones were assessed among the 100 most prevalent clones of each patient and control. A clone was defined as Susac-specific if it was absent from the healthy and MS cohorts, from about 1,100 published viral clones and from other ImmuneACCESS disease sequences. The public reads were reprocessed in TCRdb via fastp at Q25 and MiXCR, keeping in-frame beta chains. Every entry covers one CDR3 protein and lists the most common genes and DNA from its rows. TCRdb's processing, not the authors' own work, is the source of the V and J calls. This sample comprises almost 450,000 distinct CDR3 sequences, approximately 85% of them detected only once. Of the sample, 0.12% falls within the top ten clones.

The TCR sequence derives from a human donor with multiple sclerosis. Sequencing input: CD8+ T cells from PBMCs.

Here the CDR3 is given as CASSQPQGGGYEQYF. DNA sequence: TGCGCCAGCAGCCAACCCCAGGGAGGAGGGTACGAGCAGTACTTC. The chain joins TRBV4-1 to TRBJ2-7; TRBD2 might be the D gene, on 6 matching bases. The germline V gene yields MGHRA for CDR1 and YSYEKL for CDR2. V loses 2 bases of germline sequence and J loses 4 bases, and the interval between the two ends is 15 bases. From the cysteine through the phenylalanine, the CDR3 covers 15 amino acids. CDR3 DNA only is kept here, 45 bases in frame from base 1.